Shown below are 27 T cell receptor beta chains from a single sample sequenced in a study of blood T cell repertoires in COVID-19. Measured with immunoSEQ multiplex PCR; TCRdb has only the in-frame clones, and not every one. The profile shows more than 150,000 clones, 84% of them singletons. Specimen: peripheral blood. The receptor set was obtained from a man aged 18 to 29 with active or convalescent COVID-19.

Note on this clone: Other DNA sequences in this specimen translate into the identical CDR3. The J gene is TRBJ1-2, the V gene TRBV7-9, with 11 bases aligning to TRBD1. V trimming: 0 bases; J trimming: 7 bases; junction bases outside the gene matches: 4. Germline CDR1 SEHNR, CDR2 FQNEAQ (reference sequence). The CDR3 covers 15 residues. The CDR3 sequence is CASSLAGTGGSGYTF. The DNA of the CDR3 is TGTGCCAGCAGCTTAGCTGGGACAGGGGGTAGTGGCTACACCTTC. Full variable domain (rest looked up from reference TRBV7-9 and TRBJ1-2): DTGVSQNPRHKITKRGQNVTFRCDPISEHNRLYWYRQTLGQGPEFLTYFQNEAQLEKSRLLSDRFSAERPKGSFSTLEIQRTEQGDSAMYLCASSLAGTGGSGYTFGSGTRLTVV.

The chain links TRBV2 to TRBJ2-5; 8 bases are a match to TRBD2. Losses at the gene ends were 8 bases for V and 4 bases for J; bases not matched to a gene: 15. Germline loops: CDR1 SNHLY, CDR2 FYNNEI. The CDR3 sequence is 16 residues long. CDR3 sequence (DNA): TGTGCCAGCCAAGCCGGGACTAGGTCTACCGGAGAGACCCAGTACTTC. Translation gives CASQAGTRSTGETQYF. The variable domain in full, completed from reference TRBV2 and TRBJ2-5, reads EPEVTQTPSHQVTQMGQEVILRCVPISNHLYFYWYRQILGQKVEFLVSFYNNEISEKSEIFDDQFSVERPDGSNFTLKIRSTKLEDSAMYFCASQAGTRSTGETQYFGPGTRLLVL.

This sequence joins TRBV4-2 and TRBJ1-2; TRBD1 agrees at 7 bases. Losses at the gene ends were 1 base for V and 0 bases for J; bases not matched to a gene: 2. Germline assignment: CDR1 LGHNA and CDR2 YNFKEQ. The CDR3 contains 15 residues. The CDR3 DNA reads TGTGCCAGCAGCCAAGGACAGGGAACTAACTATGGCTACACCTTC. It yields the protein CASSQGQGTNYGYTF.

The table lists this clone with a count of one. The chain links TRBV9 to TRBJ1-2; 9 nucleotides line up with TRBD1. CDR1 is SGDLS, CDR2 YYNGEE, per germline. This CDR3 comprises 15 residues. V shed 0 bases, J shed 5 bases, and the junction held 5 bases outside the gene matches. Here the CDR3 DNA reads TGTGCCAGCAGCGTAGGCGGACAGGGGAATTATGGCTACACCTTC. Protein sequence: CASSVGGQGNYGYTF.

The chain combines TRBV16 with TRBJ1-1, with D perhaps matching TRBD1 (6 bases). This CDR3 region has 18 residues. With 0 bases removed from V and 1 base from J, the gap between germline ends came to 18 bases. Germline V gives CDR1 KGHSY, CDR2 FQNENV. The CDR3 DNA reads as TGTGCCAGCAGCCAATCTCTCGTCCCAAGACAGGAGAACACTGAAGCTTTCTTT. Its translation is CASSQSLVPRQENTEAFF.

This chain links TRBV19 with TRBJ1-5; 9 bases are a match to TRBD1. The CDR3 is 18 amino acids. Looked up from germline, CDR1 is LNHDA and CDR2 is SQIVND (reference sequence). Germline trimming cut 4 bases from V and 4 bases from J; bases unmatched to any gene: 14. This CDR3 reads CASSTGRPGQGKNQPQHF. The CDR3 DNA follows: TGTGCCAGTAGTACGGGGCGGCCGGGACAGGGAAAAAATCAGCCCCAGCATTTT.

The rearrangement links TRBV18 to TRBJ2-2, with 9 bases that match TRBD1. This CDR3 has 18 residues. CDR1 KGHSH and CDR2 LQKENI come from the germline V gene. With V trimmed by 3 bases and J by 4 bases, 12 bases remained unmatched. The CDR3: CASSPFGTGFSATGELFF. The CDR3 region has the DNA TGTGCCAGCTCACCTTTTGGGACAGGGTTTTCGGCCACCGGGGAGCTGTTTTTT.

The chain combines TRBV7-9 with TRBJ1-4; TRBD1 matches 7 bases. Trimming at V came to 3 bases and at J to 2 bases, leaving 6 bases not matched to a gene. Per the germline V gene, CDR1 is SEHNR and CDR2 is FQNEAQ (reference sequence). This CDR3 contains 16 residues. DNA for the CDR3: TGTGCCAGCAGCTTGGCCTGGGACAGTACTAATGAAAAACTGTTTTTT. It yields the protein CASSLAWDSTNEKLFF.

The chain uses TRBV7-2 and TRBJ2-7; D is unclear. CDR3 length: 14 residues. Trimming cost V 0 bases and J 1 base, with 7 bases left between them. Germline CDR1 reads SGHTA; CDR2 reads FQGNSA. The chain's CDR3 is CASSLARRSYEQYF. CDR3 coding DNA: TGTGCCAGCAGCTTAGCGCGGCGGTCCTACGAGCAGTACTTC.

CDR3 in amino acids: CASSQIAGGRETQYF. Written as DNA, the CDR3 is TGTGCCAGCAGCCAAATAGCGGGGGGAAGAGAGACCCAGTACTTC. This sequence joins TRBV3-1 (or the pseudogene TRBV3-2) and TRBJ2-5; the match to TRBD2 covers 10 bases. There are 15 residues in the CDR3. J lost 4 bases, V lost 2 bases, and 4 bases had no gene match. Germline CDR1 and CDR2: LGHDT and YNNKEL (reference sequence).

V and J are TRBV19 and TRBJ2-1, with 13 nucleotides matching TRBD2. There are 16 residues in the CDR3. Trimming cost V 4 bases and J 9 bases; bases outside gene matches: 9. Germline V gene data show CDR1 as LNHDA and CDR2 as SQIVND (reference sequence). This chain's CDR3 is CASSTVTSGGAGEQFF. The CDR3, as DNA: TGTGCCAGTAGTACGGTAACTAGCGGGGGGGCCGGTGAGCAGTTCTTC.

The V gene is TRBV18, the J gene TRBJ1-5; 7 bases align to TRBD1. Germline V lookup: CDR1 KGHSH, CDR2 LQKENI. The J segment lost 4 bases and the V segment lost 4 bases, leaving 10 bases of the junction unmatched. The CDR3 runs 16 residues. The CDR3 sequence is CASSQVGGGSNQPQHF. The CDR3 region has the DNA TGTGCCAGCTCACAGGTCGGAGGGGGCTCGAATCAGCCCCAGCATTTT.

The chain couples TRBV28 to TRBJ2-7; D unclear. From germline, CDR1 is MDHEN and CDR2 SYDVKM. V was cut by 4 bases and J by 3 bases, with 4 bases left in between. CDR3 length: 11 residues. The CDR3, as DNA: TGTGCCAGCAGTTCCTTCTACGAGCAGTACTTC. Translating it yields CASSSFYEQYF.

The genes are TRBV6-4 and TRBJ1-2; 9 nucleotides align to TRBD1. CDR3 size: 16 residues. Losses at the gene ends were 3 bases for V and 5 bases for J; bases not matched to a gene: 10. CDR1 is MRHNA, CDR2 SNTAGT, per germline. CDR3 sequence reads: CASSDHNRGREYGYTF. The CDR3 coding sequence is TGTGCCAGCAGTGATCATAACAGGGGGCGCGAGTATGGCTACACCTTC.

A few counts support this clone. The chain has TRBV28 and TRBJ2-2, with unresolved D. V lost 7 bases to trimming and J lost 3 bases, with 12 bases between them. Looked up from germline, CDR1 is MDHEN and CDR2 is SYDVKM. CDR3 size: 14 residues. The CDR3 here is CASNPAGYTGELFF. Written as DNA, the CDR3 is TGTGCCAGCAATCCGGCCGGGTACACCGGGGAGCTGTTTTTT.

The V gene is TRBV19, the J gene TRBJ2-1; D is perhaps TRBD2 (6 bases). The CDR3 contains 14 residues. Germline V gives CDR1 LNHDA, CDR2 SQIVND (reference sequence). V was cut by 6 bases and J by 1 base, with 10 bases left in between. This CDR3 reads CASSWGVSYNEQFF. The CDR3 region has the DNA TGTGCCAGTAGCTGGGGGGTGTCCTACAATGAGCAGTTCTTC.

The V gene is TRBV18, the J gene TRBJ2-7, with TRBD2 identical over 14 bases. Germline trimming cut 3 bases from V and 6 bases from J; bases unmatched to any gene: 7. Per the germline V gene, CDR1 is KGHSH and CDR2 is LQKENI. CDR3 length equals 16 residues. The CDR3 sequence is CASSPGGLAGGREQYF. As DNA, the CDR3 is TGTGCCAGCTCACCTGGAGGACTAGCGGGAGGCCGCGAGCAGTACTTC.

In this sample, this clone turned up once. V usage is TRBV5-1 and J usage is TRBJ2-3, with D hard to call. The CDR3 spans 15 residues. The germline CDR1 and CDR2 sequences are SGHRS and YFSETQ. V was cut by 5 bases and J by 0 bases, with 13 bases left in between. The CDR3 loop is CASSGVATSTDTQYF. The CDR3 DNA reads as TGCGCCAGCAGTGGTGTAGCAACTAGCACAGATACGCAGTATTTT. The variable domain in full, completed from reference TRBV5-1 and TRBJ2-3, reads KAGVTQTPRYLIKTRGQQVTLSCSPISGHRSVSWYQQTPGQGLQFLFEYFSETQRNKGNFPGRFSGRQFSNSRSEMNVSTLELGDSALYLCASSGVATSTDTQYFGPGTRLTVL.

The rearrangement joins TRBV4-1 to TRBJ2-4, with 7 bases identical to TRBD1. The CDR3 loop spans 14 amino acids. The junction had 4 bases not matched to a gene; V was cut back by 2 bases and J by 6 bases. CDR1 and CDR2 (germline): MGHRA, YSYEKL. In DNA form, the CDR3 reads TGCGCCAGCAGCCAACCCCGGGACAGAAACATTCAGTACTTC. It encodes CASSQPRDRNIQYF.

J is TRBJ1-1 and V is TRBV6-6; no reliable D call. Germline V gene lookup returns CDR1 MNHNY and CDR2 SVGAGI (reference sequence). The V and J ends lost 2 bases and 0 bases respectively, with 4 bases between them. CDR3 length: 13 amino acids. CDR3 in amino acids: CASSYEMNTEAFF. The CDR3 DNA sequence: TGTGCCAGCAGTTACGAGATGAACACTGAAGCTTTCTTT.

The rearrangement links TRBV10-2 to TRBJ2-1; D unresolved. Trimming removed 3 bases from V and 9 bases from J, with 15 bases in between. The CDR3 consists of 14 residues. Germline CDR1 WSHSY, CDR2 SAAADI. In DNA form, the CDR3 reads TGCGCCAGCAGTGAAGCGAGGCTAGTGGGTGAGCAGTTCTTC. It is translated as CASSEARLVGEQFF.

The rearrangement uses TRBV2 and TRBJ1-2; 9 nucleotides match TRBD1. The ends lost 7 bases at V and 4 bases at J; junction bases unmatched: 16. Looked up from germline, CDR1 is SNHLY and CDR2 is FYNNEI. The CDR3 has 17 amino acids. CDR3 in DNA: TGTGCCAGCATCCCGGGACAGGGTAGGACTGAGGGCTATGGCTACACCTTC. Its translation: CASIPGQGRTEGYGYTF.

The J gene is TRBJ1-1, the V gene TRBV10-3; D remains ambiguous. Trimming cost V 2 bases and J 3 bases, with 10 bases left between them. This CDR3 is built from 14 residues. Germline values: CDR1 ENHRY, CDR2 SYGVKD. DNA of the CDR3: TGTGCCATCAGTGAGGGGTGGGAGGACACTGAAGCTTTCTTT. Translated, it gives CAISEGWEDTEAFF.

In its sample, this clone was seen a few times. The CDR3 DNA sequence: TGCGCCAGCAGCCCAACACAGGGGGCAGGGGAAAAACTGTTTTTT. It translates to CASSPTQGAGEKLFF. The rearrangement uses TRBV4-3 and TRBJ1-4; 9 nucleotides agree with TRBD1. This CDR3 contains 15 residues. Trimming cost V 4 bases and J 8 bases; bases outside gene matches: 8. Germline CDR1 is LGHNA and CDR2 is YSLEER.

The chain employs TRBV11-3 and TRBJ2-7; perhaps TRBD1 as D (6 bases). Germline lookup yields CDR1 SGHNT and CDR2 YENEEA. V gave up 4 bases and J gave up 8 bases, with 15 bases separating them. The CDR3 is made up of 13 amino acids. This chain's CDR3 is CASSSLTGTKQYF. The CDR3 coding sequence is TGTGCCAGCAGCTCCTTAACAGGGACGAAGCAGTACTTC.

V is TRBV4-1 and J is TRBJ1-3; D remains unclear. The germline CDR1 and CDR2 sequences are MGHRA and YSYEKL. The ends were cut back, 4 bases at V and 0 bases at J, with 19 bases in the middle. The CDR3 sequence is 18 residues long. CDR3 DNA sequence: TGCGCCAGCAGCCGAGACTCGGGATTTGGCAACTCTGGAAACACCATATATTTT. Its translation: CASSRDSGFGNSGNTIYF.

The V and J genes are TRBV19 and TRBJ2-6; D unresolved. V lost 5 bases and J lost 0, with 8 bases in between. Germline assignment: CDR1 LNHDA and CDR2 SQIVND (reference sequence). The CDR3 sequence is 15 residues long. CDR3 sequence: CASSFTASGANVLTF. The CDR3 DNA sequence: TGTGCCAGTAGTTTCACTGCCTCTGGGGCCAACGTCCTGACTTTC.